The TCR beta chain under discussion was sequenced for a study of OX40 agonist ivuxolimab in advanced cancers. The sample holds one count of this clone. Clones were sequenced by immunoSEQ multiplex PCR, and TCRdb holds only the in-frame ones, with some missing. The sample lists some 15,000 clones, about 80% occurring once. This CDR3 region has 17 residues. Germline V gene sequence: CDR1 ENHRY, CDR2 SYGVKD. V lost 6 bases, J lost 2 bases, and 16 bases stayed unmatched. The chain links TRBV10-3 to TRBJ2-7; 7 nucleotides agree with TRBD2. The TCR sequence derives from an adult with an advanced solid tumor such as melanoma, head and neck, liver or kidney cancer. Sequenced material: CD4+ or CD8+ T cells sorted from blood, taken in a trial of the OX40 agonist ivuxolimab. This chain's CDR3 is CAISEGTQGGIPYEQYF. Written as DNA, the CDR3 is TGTGCCATCAGCGAAGGTACTCAGGGAGGGATACCCTACGAGCAGTACTTC.